The sample holds a few counts of the clone carrying this T cell receptor (beta chain). Its antigen is not identified. The junction departs from the called germline gene at one end, perhaps through a read error. The protocol was immunoSEQ multiplex PCR, while the TCRdb copy is restricted to in-frame clones and leaves out a portion. The table records about 220,000 clones, approximately 87% of them present only once. This record belongs to a study of cytomegalovirus exposure and HLA in healthy donors. This CDR3 is built from 12 residues. Germline assignment: CDR1 MDHEN and CDR2 SYDVKM. Study-level points and caveats: Most TCR sequences showed up rarely, but some public TCRs showed up in many donors.

The sample was PBMCs. The chain carries TRBV28 and TRBJ2-7; D gene ambiguous. This receptor was taken from a man between 18 and 35 years old in good health and CMV-seronegative. The CDR3: CAISESSYEQYF. The CDR3 DNA is TGTGCCATCAGTGAGAGCTCCTACGAGCAGTACTTC.